The rows below give T cell receptor beta chains drawn from one sample of a study of PD-L1 blockade in urothelial cancer. Profiling relied on immunoSEQ multiplex PCR, and the TCRdb table lists in-frame clones only, not all of them. Altogether some 97,000 clones are present, about 89% being singletons, with the ten largest covering 0.92%. The sample was PBMCs, taken around atezolizumab (anti-PD-L1) treatment. Source of these receptors: a woman of 80 years or more with urothelial cancer. CDR3s include the opening cysteine and the closing phenylalanine or tryptophan. Fields, in order: V gene, J gene, clone size, D gene, CDR3 protein, CDR3 DNA. A D gene is named only where the DNA matches it firmly. Size tells how often a clone was seen (once, few, many) or the class of an expanded clone, and some rows leave it out.

TRBV25-1	TRBJ1-6	NA	NA	CASSVSGDNSPLHF	TGTGCCAGCAGTGTATCAGGGGATAATTCACCCCTCCACTTT
TRBV7-3	TRBJ1-5	NA	NA	CASSSTGDQPQHF	TGTGCCAGCAGCTCGACGGGTGATCAGCCCCAGCATTTT
TRBV19	TRBJ1-2	NA	NA	CASSSLPGSYTF	TGTGCCAGTAGTTCCCTCCCAGGGAGCTACACCTTC
TRBV10-3	TRBJ2-3	NA	TRBD2	CAISLAGGPDTQYF	TGTGCCATCTCCCTAGCGGGAGGACCAGATACGCAGTATTTT
TRBV5-6	TRBJ1-4	NA	NA	CASSFLATNEKLFF	TGTGCCAGCAGCTTTCTTGCAACTAATGAAAAACTGTTTTTT
TRBV27	TRBJ2-4	NA	NA	CASSFKGDIQYF	TGTGCCAGCAGTTTTAAGGGGGACATTCAGTACTTC
TRBV2	TRBJ2-4	once	NA	CASSEEGSTKNIQYF	TGTGCCAGCAGTGAAGAGGGGTCGACCAAAAACATTCAGTACTTC
TRBV27	TRBJ2-5	NA	TRBD2	CASSATSGSFETQYF	TGTGCCAGCAGCGCGACTAGCGGGAGTTTTGAGACCCAGTACTTC
TRBV28	TRBJ1-2	once	TRBD1	CASRPGQDYGYTF	TGTGCCAGCAGGCCCGGACAGGACTATGGCTACACCTTC
TRBV27	TRBJ2-7	NA	TRBD1	CASSPGQGASYEQYF	TGTGCCAGCAGTCCGGGACAGGGGGCCTCCTACGAGCAGTACTTC
TRBV7-9	TRBJ2-7	NA	TRBD2	CASSLAGLAVEQYF	TGTGCCAGCAGCTTAGCTGGACTAGCTGTCGAGCAGTACTTC
TRBV6-6	TRBJ2-2	NA	NA	CASSLSDTGELFF	TGTGCCAGCAGCCTTAGCGACACCGGGGAGCTGTTTTTT
TRBV5-1	TRBJ1-2	NA	NA	CASSLSPSVNYGYTF	TGCGCCAGCAGCCTCTCCCCGTCTGTTAACTATGGCTACACCTTC
TRBV7-3	TRBJ2-7	NA	TRBD2	CASSLKAGGASEQYF	TGTGCCAGCAGCTTAAAGGCGGGAGGGGCCTCCGAGCAGTACTTC
TRBV9	TRBJ2-1	NA	TRBD2	CASSVPTSGSWNEQFF	TGTGCCAGCAGCGTACCCACTAGCGGGAGTTGGAATGAGCAGTTCTTC
TRBV2	TRBJ2-4	NA	TRBD1	CASSDRGIDIQYF	TGTGCCAGCAGTGACAGGGGGATAGACATTCAGTACTTC
TRBV19	TRBJ2-5	NA	NA	CASSTPTDQETQYF	TGTGCCAGTAGTACCCCGACAGACCAAGAGACCCAGTACTTC
TRBV5-4	TRBJ1-2	NA	TRBD1	CASSQDRGALSGYTF	TGTGCCAGCAGCCAGGACAGGGGGGCGTTGAGTGGCTACACCTTC
TRBV5-6	TRBJ2-1	NA	NA	CASSPRTLRVNNEQFF	TGTGCCAGCAGCCCCAGGACCCTCAGGGTTAACAATGAGCAGTTCTTC
TRBV18	TRBJ2-7	NA	TRBD2	CASSPRTSDAYEQYF	TGTGCCAGCTCACCCAGGACTAGTGATGCCTACGAGCAGTACTTC
TRBV19	TRBJ2-7	NA	TRBD2	CASSWTSGETYEQYF	TGTGCCAGTAGTTGGACTAGCGGGGAGACCTACGAGCAGTACTTC
TRBV27	TRBJ2-2	NA	NA	CASSFGPVNTGELFF	TGTGCCAGCAGTTTTGGGCCGGTGAACACCGGGGAGCTGTTTTTT